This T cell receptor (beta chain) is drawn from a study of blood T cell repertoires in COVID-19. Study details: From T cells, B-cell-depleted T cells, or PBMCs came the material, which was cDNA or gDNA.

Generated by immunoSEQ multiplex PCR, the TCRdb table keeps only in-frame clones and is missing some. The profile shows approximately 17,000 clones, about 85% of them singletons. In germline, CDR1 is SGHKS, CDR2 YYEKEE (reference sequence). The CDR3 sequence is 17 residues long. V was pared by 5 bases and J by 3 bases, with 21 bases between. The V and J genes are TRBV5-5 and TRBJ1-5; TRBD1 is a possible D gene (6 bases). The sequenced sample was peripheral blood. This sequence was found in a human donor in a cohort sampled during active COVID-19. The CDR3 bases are TGTGCCAGCAGTTGGGGTCGGGACAAGGGCTACAATCAGCCCCAGCATTTT. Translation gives CASSWGRDKGYNQPQHF.